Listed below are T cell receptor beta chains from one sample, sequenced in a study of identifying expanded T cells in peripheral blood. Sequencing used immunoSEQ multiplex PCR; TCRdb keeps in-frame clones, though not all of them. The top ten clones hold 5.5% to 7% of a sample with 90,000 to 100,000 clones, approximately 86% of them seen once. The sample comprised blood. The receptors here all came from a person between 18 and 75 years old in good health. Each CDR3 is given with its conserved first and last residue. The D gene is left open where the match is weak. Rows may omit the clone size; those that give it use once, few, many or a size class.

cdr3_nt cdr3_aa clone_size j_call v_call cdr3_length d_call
TGTGCCTGCCAGGGGGCTTCGGCTGAAGCTTTCTTT CACQGASAEAFF . TRBJ1-1 TRBV30 12 TRBD1
TGTGCCAGCAGCGATGGAGGGGTGGGACCCCTCCACTTT CASSDGGVGPLHF few TRBJ1-6 TRBV7-9 13 .
TGTGCCAGCAGCTTTGGACAGGGGGCGAGCACTGAAGCTTTCTTT CASSFGQGASTEAFF . TRBJ1-1 TRBV11-2 15 TRBD1
TGTGCCAGCTCACCGGAGGCTAGCGGGGGGGCAGATACGCAGTATTTT CASSPEASGGADTQYF . TRBJ2-3 TRBV18 16 TRBD2
TGTGCCAGCAGCCGACAGGGGGCAGGTGAAAAACTGTTTTTT CASSRQGAGEKLFF . TRBJ1-4 TRBV5-6 14 TRBD1
TGTGCCTGGAGTAAAGACCATAGCAATCAGCCCCAGCATTTT CAWSKDHSNQPQHF once TRBJ1-5 TRBV30 14 .
TGTGCCAGCTCACCACCGACAGGGGCTCCTTATGGCTACACCTTC CASSPPTGAPYGYTF . TRBJ1-2 TRBV18 15 TRBD1
TGTGCCAGCAGCCATGACACGGAGGACTCCCTTTACAATGAGCAGTTCTTC CASSHDTEDSLYNEQFF . TRBJ2-1 TRBV4-2 17 .
TGCGCCAGCAGCTTGGAGGGTAACCAAGAGACCCAGTACTTC CASSLEGNQETQYF . TRBJ2-5 TRBV5-1 14 .
TGTGCCAGCAGTTCCCCAGCGTACACAGGGCGAGCTTTCTTT CASSSPAYTGRAFF . TRBJ1-1 TRBV6-5 14 .
TGCGCCAGCAGCTTAGTCGGGGCGCGGACTGAAGCTTTCTTT CASSLVGARTEAFF . TRBJ1-1 TRBV5-1 14 .
TGTGCCAGTAGTATTGAGGGGTTTCAGTTCTTC CASSIEGFQFF once TRBJ2-1 TRBV19 11 .
TGTGCCAGCAGCGGGGTGGCAGGGGGCAGGGATACGCAGTATTTT CASSGVAGGRDTQYF . TRBJ2-3 TRBV5-6 15 TRBD1
TGCGCCAGCAGCTTGGCCAGGGAGGTTAATTCACCCCTCCACTTT CASSLAREVNSPLHF few TRBJ1-6 TRBV5-1 15 .
TGTGCCAGCAGGAAAACTAGCGGGAGTGTTGGGCAGTTCTTC CASRKTSGSVGQFF . TRBJ2-1 TRBV7-2 14 TRBD2
TGTGCCATCACAGGGACAGGGGGCGAAAACGAGCAGTACTTC CAITGTGGENEQYF . TRBJ2-7 TRBV10-3 14 TRBD1
TGTGCCAGCAGTGAATCGACTAGCGGGAACACCGGGGAGCTGTTTTTT CASSESTSGNTGELFF once TRBJ2-2 TRBV6-4 16 TRBD2
TGTGCCAGCAGCTCCTCGGGCTCCGGGGAGCTGTTTTTT CASSSSGSGELFF . TRBJ2-2 TRBV11-1 13 .
TGTGCCAGCAGTTTAGGGGGGGGTGCCTATGGCTACACCTTC CASSLGGGAYGYTF . TRBJ1-2 TRBV27 14 .
TGTGCCAGCAGCTTGGGCCCCCTAGGGCGGTACTTC CASSLGPLGRYF . TRBJ2-7 TRBV5-6 12 .
TGTGCCAGCAGCTTTAAGTCGCGACAGCTTAACAATGAGCAGTTCTTC CASSFKSRQLNNEQFF . TRBJ2-1 TRBV5-6 16 .
TGTGCCAGCAGCCTCACTGAAGCTTTCTTT CASSLTEAFF . TRBJ1-1 TRBV5-5 10 .
TGTGCCAGCTCACCACTGGGACAGGGTTTATCTGGAAACACCATATATTTT CASSPLGQGLSGNTIYF . TRBJ1-3 TRBV18 17 TRBD1
TGTGCCTGGAGAGGTCAGGGGAACAGTCAGCCCCAGCATTTT CAWRGQGNSQPQHF . TRBJ1-5 TRBV30 14 .
TGCAGCGTTGGTCAGGGGATCTTCGAGCAGTACTTC CSVGQGIFEQYF . TRBJ2-7 TRBV29-1 12 .
TGTGCCAGCAGCTTAGAGGGAAATCTTCTCAATGAGCAGTTCTTC CASSLEGNLLNEQFF . TRBJ2-1 TRBV13 15 .
TGTGCCGCCCGAAGAAATGCGGGAGAGCAGTACTTC CAARRNAGEQYF . TRBJ2-7 TRBV28 12 .
TGCGCCAGCAGCCAAGTATCTGGAGGGGGCAAGCCCCAGCATTTT CASSQVSGGGKPQHF . TRBJ1-5 TRBV4-1 15 TRBD1
TGTGCCAGCAGCGTAGAGGTCGCAGTCACTAACTATGGCTACACCTTC CASSVEVAVTNYGYTF . TRBJ1-2 TRBV9 16 .
TGTGCCAGCAGCGCACAGGGCACTAATGAAAAACTGTTTTTT CASSAQGTNEKLFF few TRBJ1-4 TRBV9 14 .
TGTGCCACCAGGAGAGCGGGGGATTGGGACGAGCAGTACTTC CATRRAGDWDEQYF . TRBJ2-7 TRBV15 14 TRBD2
TGTGCCAGCAGTTTACTCGACTGGCGAGGGACCGGGGAGCTGTTTTTT CASSLLDWRGTGELFF . TRBJ2-2 TRBV27 16 .
TGCGCCAGCAGCCCTGGGACAGTAGGGAACATTCAGTACTTC CASSPGTVGNIQYF . TRBJ2-4 TRBV5-1 14 TRBD1
TGTGCCAGCAGCCAAGAAACAGGGCTGAACACTGAAGCTTTCTTT CASSQETGLNTEAFF . TRBJ1-1 TRBV14 15 .
TGTGCCATCAGCACCGGGACAGGGGGGACCGGGGAGCTGTTTTTT CAISTGTGGTGELFF once TRBJ2-2 TRBV10-3 15 TRBD1
TGTGCCAGCAGCCAACCCCTGGGGAGGGGCGAAACTGAAGCTTTCTTT CASSQPLGRGETEAFF . TRBJ1-1 TRBV4-2 16 .
TGTGCCAGCAGCCCCCGGGGCTATGAGCAGTTCTTC CASSPRGYEQFF . TRBJ2-1 TRBV7-9 12 .
TGCGCCAGCAGCTTGGAGGTGAACACCGGGGAGCTGTTTTTT CASSLEVNTGELFF . TRBJ2-2 TRBV5-1 14 .
TGTGCCAGCAGTGAATGGTTGGGAGGCGAGACCCAGTACTTC CASSEWLGGETQYF . TRBJ2-5 TRBV2 14 .
TGTGCCAGCCAGGGGGCGATCGATAATTCACCCCTCCACTTT CASQGAIDNSPLHF . TRBJ1-6 TRBV6-6 14 TRBD1
TGTGCCTGGAGTCAGGCAGGGGGCAATTCACCCCTCCACTTT CAWSQAGGNSPLHF . TRBJ1-6 TRBV30 14 TRBD1
TGCGCCAGCAGCCACCAGACAGGGGGCTTTGAAAAACTGTTTTTT CASSHQTGGFEKLFF . TRBJ1-4 TRBV4-3 15 TRBD1
TGTGCCACCAGCAGAGGGGGATGGGACACAGATACGCAGTATTTT CATSRGGWDTDTQYF . TRBJ2-3 TRBV15 15 .
TGTGCCAGCAGCGTAGGGGAAGCTTCTGGAAACACCATATATTTT CASSVGEASGNTIYF . TRBJ1-3 TRBV9 15 .
TGTGCCAGCAGTGAGGACATCGGTAATGGCTACACCTTC CASSEDIGNGYTF . TRBJ1-2 TRBV2 13 .
TGTGCCAGCAGCTTAGATTCTAGTGAGGATACGCAGTATTTT CASSLDSSEDTQYF . TRBJ2-3 TRBV11-2 14 .
TGTGCCAGCAGTTCCCCGGATTCTGGAAACACCATATATTTT CASSSPDSGNTIYF . TRBJ1-3 TRBV6-5 14 .
TGTGCCAGCTCCGAGGGACAGGGATTAACTAATGAAAAACTGTTTTTT CASSEGQGLTNEKLFF few TRBJ1-4 TRBV18 16 TRBD1
TGTGCCAGTAGTATCACGGGACCGGGGGCCTACGAGCAGTACTTC CASSITGPGAYEQYF . TRBJ2-7 TRBV19 15 .
TGCGCCAGCAGCTTGCAGGGGAATCAAGAGACCCAGTACTTC CASSLQGNQETQYF . TRBJ2-5 TRBV5-1 14 .
TGTGCCTGGAGTCCCATATTGTCTTATGGCTACACCTTC CAWSPILSYGYTF . TRBJ1-2 TRBV30 13 .
TGTGCCAGCAGCCCGTCATGGAGCTACGAGCAGTACTTC CASSPSWSYEQYF once TRBJ2-7 TRBV14 13 .
TGCGCCAGCAGCTTCGACCCGGGACAGAGTGGGAACTATGGCTACACCTTC CASSFDPGQSGNYGYTF . TRBJ1-2 TRBV4-1 17 TRBD1
TGCGCCAGCAGCTTGGACAGGGGATCCTCCTACGAGCAGTACTTC CASSLDRGSSYEQYF . TRBJ2-7 TRBV5-1 15 TRBD1
TGCAGCGCCCAACAGGGGGGGGGCACCGGGGAGCTGTTTTTT CSAQQGGGTGELFF . TRBJ2-2 TRBV29-1 14 .
TGTGCCAGCACCCCCGGCCCGCGGCCCCAGCATTTT CASTPGPRPQHF . TRBJ1-5 TRBV2 12 .
TGTGCCAGCAGCGCCTCTAGGAGCCAAGAGACCCAGTACTTC CASSASRSQETQYF . TRBJ2-5 TRBV11-2 14 .
TGTGCCAGCAGCGCCCACACAGGGAAGGTCGAGACCCAGTACTTC CASSAHTGKVETQYF . TRBJ2-5 TRBV9 15 .
TGTGCCTGGAACCTCAGGGAGGGTGGTGAAGCTTTCTTT CAWNLREGGEAFF . TRBJ1-1 TRBV30 13 .
TGCAGCGTTGACGGCCCTGGACTAGCGGGAGACGAGCAGTACTTC CSVDGPGLAGDEQYF . TRBJ2-7 TRBV29-1 15 TRBD2